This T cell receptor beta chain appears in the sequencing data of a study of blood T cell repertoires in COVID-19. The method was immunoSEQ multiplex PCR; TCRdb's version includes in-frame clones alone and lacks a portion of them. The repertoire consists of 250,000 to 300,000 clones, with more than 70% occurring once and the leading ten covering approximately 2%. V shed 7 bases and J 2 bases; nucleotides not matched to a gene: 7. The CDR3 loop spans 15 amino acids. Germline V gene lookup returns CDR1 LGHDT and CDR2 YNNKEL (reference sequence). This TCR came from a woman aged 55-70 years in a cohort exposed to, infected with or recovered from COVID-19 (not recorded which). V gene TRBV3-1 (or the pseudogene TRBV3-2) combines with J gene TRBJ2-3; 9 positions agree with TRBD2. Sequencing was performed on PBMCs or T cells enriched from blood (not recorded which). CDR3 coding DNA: TGTGCCAGCAAGTTGACTAGCGGCCTCACAGATACGCAGTATTTT. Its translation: CASKLTSGLTDTQYF.